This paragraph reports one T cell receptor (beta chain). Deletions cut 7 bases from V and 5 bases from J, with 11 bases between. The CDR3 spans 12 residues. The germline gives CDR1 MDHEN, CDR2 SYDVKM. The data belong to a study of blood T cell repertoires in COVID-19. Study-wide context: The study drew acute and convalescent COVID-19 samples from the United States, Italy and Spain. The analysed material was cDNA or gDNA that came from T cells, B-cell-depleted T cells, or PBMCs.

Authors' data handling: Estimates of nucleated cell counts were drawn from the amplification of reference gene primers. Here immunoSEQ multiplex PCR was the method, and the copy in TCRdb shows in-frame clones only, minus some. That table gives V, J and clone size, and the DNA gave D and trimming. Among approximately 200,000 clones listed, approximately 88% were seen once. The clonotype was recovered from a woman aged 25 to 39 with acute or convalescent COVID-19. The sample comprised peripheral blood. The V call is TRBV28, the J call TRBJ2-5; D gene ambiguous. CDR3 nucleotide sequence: TGTGCCAGCATCTCAGGTGGGGAGACCCAGTACTTC. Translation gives CASISGGETQYF.